A single sample is the source of the 5 T cell receptor beta chains below, sequenced in a study of human T cells and chemical hapten exposure. In TCRdb, the RACE reads were re-called with MiXCR into one record per CDR3 protein. Of about 97,000 distinct CDR3 sequences in the sample, around a quarter were seen once. Time point specified: patch test 3, about 24 weeks after DPC sensitization. The treatment denotes: therapeutic diphenylcyclopropenone sensitization with weekly scalp DPC. The input for sequencing was whole blood, taken in connection with sensitization to the hapten diphenylcyclopropenone (DPC). The source of these receptors is a man aged 35 to 55 with alopecia areata. Some clones in this sample may be carry-over from other donors' samples.

The genes are TRBV20-1 and TRBJ1-6; 7 bases are shared with TRBD1. The V gene's germline CDR1 is DFQATT and CDR2 SNEGSKA (reference sequence). Trimming at V came to 4 bases and at J to 8 bases, leaving 8 bases not matched to a gene. This CDR3 spans 14 amino acids. CDR3 protein: CSAIQGTADSPLHF. Here the CDR3 DNA reads TGCAGTGCTATACAGGGGACAGCAGATTCACCCCTCCACTTT.

The CDR3 DNA reads as TGTGCCAGCAGTTTAGACGGGGCTAACTATGGCTACACCTTC. It encodes CASSLDGANYGYTF. V and J are TRBV12-3 or TRBV12-4 and TRBJ1-2; D unclear. Trimming took 1 base from V and 0 from J, leaving 6 bases between them. The CDR3 length is 14 residues.

There are a few counts of this clonotype. CDR3 nucleotide sequence: TGCAGTCTCCAAGGGGACGCACAGGGTGAGTCAAGTTTGCCCCAGCATTTT. It translates to CSLQGDAQGESSLPQHF. The rearrangement uses TRBV20-1 and TRBJ1-5, with TRBD1 as a possible D gene (6 bases). Trimming removed 8 bases from V and 9 bases from J, with 32 bases in between. Looked up from germline, CDR1 is DFQATT and CDR2 is SNEGSKA (reference sequence). The CDR3 sequence is 17 residues long.

This clonotype was seen only a few times. The V and J genes are TRBV20-1 and TRBJ1-1; 9 bases map to TRBD1. Losses at the gene ends were 2 bases for V and 4 bases for J; bases not matched to a gene: 8. The CDR3 runs 15 residues. Germline CDR1 reads DFQATT; CDR2 reads SNEGSKA (reference sequence). The CDR3 protein is CSARKTGGAGTEAFF. DNA of the CDR3: TGCAGTGCTAGAAAAACAGGGGGCGCGGGCACTGAAGCTTTCTTT.

The V gene is TRBV19, the J gene TRBJ1-6, with a possible D match to TRBD1 (5 bases). The CDR3 consists of 20 residues. The germline V gene has CDR1 LNHDA and CDR2 SQIVND (reference sequence). The V end lost 3 bases, the J end lost 0 bases, and 21 bases lay between the germline ends. In nucleotides, the CDR3 is TGTGCCAGTAGTATCAACACGGGAGGGCCAGGGAGCTCCTATAATTCACCCCTCCACTTT. It encodes CASSINTGGPGSSYNSPLHF.